This T cell receptor beta chain was profiled in a study of shared clonotypes between healthy human individuals. A split of CD4+ cells into CD45RA+ naive and CD45RA-negative memory subsets was performed. The protocol was immunoSEQ multiplex PCR, while the TCRdb copy is restricted to in-frame clones and leaves out a portion. The sample holds over 400,000 clones, 95% to 96% seen once. Study-level findings and limits: Generally, estimated richness proved larger in naive subsets than it did in memory subsets.

CDR3 length equals 15 residues. V lost 10 bases and J lost 0, with 16 bases in between. The germline V gene encodes CDR1 LNHDA and CDR2 SQIVND (reference sequence). Notes on this clone: Its specificity is not known.

The sequence came from a woman aged 30 to 39 in good health. Input material: naive CD4+ T cells sorted from blood. Subset of the sample: CD45RA+ positively selected. The chain links TRBV19 to TRBJ1-3, with D unclear. CDR3 protein: CATALERVSGNTIYF. The CDR3 DNA sequence: TGTGCCACCGCCCTGGAGCGGGTCTCTGGAAACACCATATATTTT. The variable domain in full, with the rest retrieved from reference TRBV19 and TRBJ1-3, is DGGITQSPKYLFRKEGQNVTLSCEQNLNHDAMYWYRQDPGQGLRLIYYSQIVNDFQKGDIAEGYSVSREKKESFPLTVTSAQKNPTAFYLCATALERVSGNTIYFGEGSWLTVV.